This is a list of T cell receptor beta chains from one sample in a study of OX40 agonist ivuxolimab in advanced cancers. Here immunoSEQ multiplex PCR was the method, and the copy in TCRdb shows in-frame clones only, minus some. The sample consists of tens of thousands of clones, 92% of them appearing once. Material: CD4+ or CD8+ T cells sorted from blood, obtained in a trial of the OX40 agonist ivuxolimab. The origin of the receptors is an adult with an advanced solid tumor such as melanoma, head and neck, liver or kidney cancer. CDR3s leave out the opening cysteine and the closing phenylalanine or tryptophan. A D gene is named only where the DNA matches it firmly.

V,J,D,CDR3
TRBV30,TRBJ2-7,NA,AWREGTSLEQY
TRBV11-3,TRBJ2-1,NA,ASSLPGHNEQF
TRBV27,TRBJ2-3,TRBD1,ASSWTGQDTQY
TRBV14,TRBJ2-1,NA,ASSLLGAYNEQF
TRBV27,TRBJ2-7,TRBD1,ASTLTGASPYEQY
TRBV2,TRBJ2-1,NA,ASSPNYNEQF
TRBV5-6,TRBJ2-1,NA,ASSLGSYNEQF
TRBV13,TRBJ2-1,NA,ASSFGGSSYNEQF
TRBV29-1,TRBJ2-7,NA,SVELRAEAYEQY
TRBV4-1,TRBJ1-2,TRBD1,ASSHLQGANYGYT
TRBV7-6,TRBJ2-2,NA,ASSLGSSPNTGELF
TRBV4-3,TRBJ2-7,NA,ASSQEGTDIYEQY
TRBV6-5,TRBJ1-2,NA,ASSYGEGLNYGYT
TRBV10-3,TRBJ2-7,NA,AISYDRTYEQY
TRBV19,TRBJ1-5,NA,ASSIGGNSNQPQH
TRBV6-5,TRBJ1-1,NA,ASSVPGNEAF
TRBV6-1,TRBJ1-2,NA,ASRKPRDVTYGYT
TRBV7-9,TRBJ1-5,TRBD1,ASSPTGSNQPQH
TRBV5-4,TRBJ1-1,NA,ASSPIGTTIVNTEAF
TRBV9,TRBJ2-1,NA,ASSVENSAGPPFNEQF
TRBV19,TRBJ2-3,NA,ASSILTGAADTQY
TRBV5-4,TRBJ2-3,NA,ASSLGMDTQY
TRBV5-1,TRBJ1-1,TRBD1,ASSPLDRDLNTEAF
TRBV5-1,TRBJ2-7,NA,ASSLGYGGSYEQY
TRBV5-5,TRBJ2-1,NA,ASIGFEQF
TRBV27,TRBJ1-5,NA,ASSLGGVSNQPQH
TRBV30,TRBJ2-2,TRBD2,AWRVFRGEGRELF
TRBV4-3,TRBJ2-1,NA,ASSQGPPGDEQF
TRBV25-1,TRBJ1-1,NA,ASSAPGEVTEAF
TRBV27,TRBJ1-2,TRBD1,ASSLDRAGGYT
TRBV7-9,TRBJ2-1,TRBD2,ASSLDETSGDEQF
TRBV7-9,TRBJ2-7,NA,ASSLAEEYEQY
TRBV5-1,TRBJ1-1,NA,ASSLYGGANTEAF
TRBV6-5,TRBJ1-3,NA,ASSHWGSGNTIY
TRBV6-1,TRBJ1-1,NA,ASSESGGNTEAF
TRBV5-1,TRBJ1-4,TRBD1,ASSSGQASAEKLF
TRBV5-1,TRBJ2-1,NA,ASSLDGRAF
TRBV7-9,TRBJ2-1,NA,ASSLGRYNEQF
TRBV2,TRBJ2-7,TRBD1,ASSEYRTGFYEQY
TRBV5-4,TRBJ2-3,NA,ASSWGVSTDTQY
TRBV13,TRBJ1-2,NA,ASSLGPGSNYGYT
TRBV4-2,TRBJ1-1,NA,ASSPRTGTDEAF
TRBV2,TRBJ2-2,TRBD1,ASSEHRGQSGELF
TRBV6-5,TRBJ2-2,NA,ASSYQGITGELF
TRBV10-3,TRBJ2-7,TRBD1,AIREQGSPYEQY
TRBV5-6,TRBJ1-4,NA,ASSLGSTNEKLF
TRBV7-9,TRBJ2-2,NA,ASTHPRLEGTGELF